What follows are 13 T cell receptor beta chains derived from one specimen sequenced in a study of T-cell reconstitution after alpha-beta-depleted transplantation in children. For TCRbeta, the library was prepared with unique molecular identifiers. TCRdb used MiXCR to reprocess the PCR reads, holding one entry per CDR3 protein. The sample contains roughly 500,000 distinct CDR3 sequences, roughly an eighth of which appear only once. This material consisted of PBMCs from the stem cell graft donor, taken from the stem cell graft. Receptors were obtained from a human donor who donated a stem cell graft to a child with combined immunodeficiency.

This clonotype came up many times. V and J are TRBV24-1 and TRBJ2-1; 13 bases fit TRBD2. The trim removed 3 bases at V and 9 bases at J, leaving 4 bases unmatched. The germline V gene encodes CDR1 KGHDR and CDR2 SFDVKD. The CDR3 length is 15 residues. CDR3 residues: CATSDPGTSGIEQFF. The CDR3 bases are TGTGCCACCAGTGATCCCGGGACTAGCGGGATTGAGCAGTTCTTC.

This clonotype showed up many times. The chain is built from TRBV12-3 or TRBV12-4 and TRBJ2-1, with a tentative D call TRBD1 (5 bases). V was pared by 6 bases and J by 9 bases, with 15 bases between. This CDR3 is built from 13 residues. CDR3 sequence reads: CASSQGSIGEQFF. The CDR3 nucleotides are TGTGCCAGCAGCCAGGGTAGTATAGGTGAGCAGTTCTTC.

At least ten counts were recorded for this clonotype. CDR3 DNA sequence: TGTGCCAGCAGTTCCGGGTGGGGTGAGCAGTTCTTC. It codes for CASSSGWGEQFF. V and J are TRBV6-5 and TRBJ2-1, with D unresolved. Germline values: CDR1 MNHEY, CDR2 SVGAGI. V was clipped by 4 bases and J by 9 bases, with 10 bases between them. The CDR3 has 12 residues.

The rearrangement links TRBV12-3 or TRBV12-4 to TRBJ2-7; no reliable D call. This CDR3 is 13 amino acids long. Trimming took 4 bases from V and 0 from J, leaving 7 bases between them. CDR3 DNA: TGTGCCAGCAGTTCGTTCAGCTCCTACGAGCAGTACTTC. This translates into CASSSFSSYEQYF.

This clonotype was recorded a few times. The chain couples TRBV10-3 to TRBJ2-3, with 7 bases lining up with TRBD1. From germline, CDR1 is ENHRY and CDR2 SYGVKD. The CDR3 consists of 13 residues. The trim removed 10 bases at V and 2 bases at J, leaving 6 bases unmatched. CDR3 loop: CATSTGPTDTQYF. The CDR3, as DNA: TGTGCCACGTCGACAGGGCCCACAGATACGCAGTATTTT.

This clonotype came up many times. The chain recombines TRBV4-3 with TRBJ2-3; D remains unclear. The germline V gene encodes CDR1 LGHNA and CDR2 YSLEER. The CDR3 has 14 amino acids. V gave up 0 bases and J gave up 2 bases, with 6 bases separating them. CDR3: CASSQEGLTDTQYF. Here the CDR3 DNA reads TGCGCCAGCAGCCAAGAAGGCCTCACAGATACGCAGTATTTT.

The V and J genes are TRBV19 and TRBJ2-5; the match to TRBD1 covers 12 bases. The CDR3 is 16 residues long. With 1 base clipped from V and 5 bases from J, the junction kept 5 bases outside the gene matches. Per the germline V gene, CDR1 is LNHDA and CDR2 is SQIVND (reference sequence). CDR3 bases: TGTGCCAGTAGTATAGTTGCGGGACAGGGGGCCGAGACCCAGTACTTC. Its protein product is CASSIVAGQGAETQYF.

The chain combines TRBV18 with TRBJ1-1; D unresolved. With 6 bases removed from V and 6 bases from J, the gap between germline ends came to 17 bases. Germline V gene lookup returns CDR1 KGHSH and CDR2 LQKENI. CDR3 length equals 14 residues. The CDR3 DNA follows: TGTGCCAGCTCGCCATCACCACAAAGGCCTGAAGCTTTCTTT. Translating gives CASSPSPQRPEAFF.

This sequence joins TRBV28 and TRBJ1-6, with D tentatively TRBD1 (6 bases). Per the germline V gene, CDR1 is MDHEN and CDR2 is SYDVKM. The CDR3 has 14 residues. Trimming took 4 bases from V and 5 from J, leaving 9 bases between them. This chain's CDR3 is CASSWGQNNSPLHF. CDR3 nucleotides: TGTGCCAGCAGTTGGGGGCAGAATAATTCACCCCTCCACTTT.

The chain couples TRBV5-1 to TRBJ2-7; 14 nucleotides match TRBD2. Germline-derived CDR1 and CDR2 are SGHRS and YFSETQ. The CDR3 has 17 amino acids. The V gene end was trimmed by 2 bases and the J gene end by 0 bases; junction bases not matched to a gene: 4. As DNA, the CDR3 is TGCGCCAGCAGCTTTAAGGGACTAGCGGGAGTCTCCTACGAGCAGTACTTC. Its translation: CASSFKGLAGVSYEQYF.

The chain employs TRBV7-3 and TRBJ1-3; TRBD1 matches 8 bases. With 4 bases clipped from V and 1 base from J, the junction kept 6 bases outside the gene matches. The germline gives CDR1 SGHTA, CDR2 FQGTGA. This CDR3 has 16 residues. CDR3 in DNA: TGTGCCAGCAGCTCCCTCGGACAGGGTTCTGGAAACACCATATATTTT. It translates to CASSSLGQGSGNTIYF. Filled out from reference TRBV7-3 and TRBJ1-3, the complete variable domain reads GAGVSQTPSNKVTEKGKYVELRCDPISGHTALYWYRQSLGQGPEFLIYFQGTGAADDSGLPNDRFFAVRPEGSVSTLKIQRTERGDSAVYLCASSSLGQGSGNTIYFGEGSWLTVV.

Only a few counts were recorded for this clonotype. This CDR3 is CASSDRQGGPYNEQFF. Here the CDR3 DNA reads TGTGCCAGCAGTGATAGACAAGGGGGTCCCTACAATGAGCAGTTCTTC. This chain joins TRBV2 and TRBJ2-1, with D maybe TRBD1 (6 bases). In germline, CDR1 is SNHLY, CDR2 FYNNEI. The CDR3 runs 16 residues. Trimming pared 3 bases from V and 2 bases from J, leaving 14 bases between.

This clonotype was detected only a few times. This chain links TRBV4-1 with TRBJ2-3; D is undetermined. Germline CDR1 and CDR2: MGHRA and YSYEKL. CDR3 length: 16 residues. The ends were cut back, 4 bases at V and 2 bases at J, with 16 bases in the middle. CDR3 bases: TGCGCCAGCAGCCTTCCCAGGACGGAACTCACAGATACGCAGTATTTT. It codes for CASSLPRTELTDTQYF.